This T cell receptor (beta chain) was found in a study of cytotoxic CD8 clonotypes in ibrutinib-treated CLL. This clone was seen a few times. What it binds is unknown. Study findings and constraints: Higher circulating CD8+ T-cell counts strongly accompanied higher baseline clonality, above age-matched healthy donors. Sampling times, which were not matched between the groups, differed between sustained-remission patients and progressing patients.

The CDR3 runs 18 residues. Per germline, CDR1 LNHDA and CDR2 SQIVND (reference sequence). V was clipped by 6 bases and J by 5 bases; unmatched bases: 15. Depth targeted 1 in 200,000 to 1 in 1 million T cells, averaging 10x coverage per clonotype. Sequencing was performed with immunoSEQ multiplex PCR; in TCRdb, only in-frame clones are kept and a portion is missing. The sample lists about 49,000 clones; about half were seen once. The chain joins TRBV19 to TRBJ2-7; 14 bases map to TRBD2. The specimen comprised PBMCs, sampled after 12 months of ibrutinib treatment. The receptor was derived from a human donor with chronic lymphocytic leukemia. CDR3 sequence: CASSLLTSGRAGIHEQYF. In DNA form, the CDR3 reads TGTGCCAGTAGCTTATTGACTAGCGGGAGGGCCGGTATCCACGAGCAGTACTTC. The whole variable domain, remainder taken from reference TRBV19 and TRBJ2-7, is DGGITQSPKYLFRKEGQNVTLSCEQNLNHDAMYWYRQDPGQGLRLIYYSQIVNDFQKGDIAEGYSVSREKKESFPLTVTSAQKNPTAFYLCASSLLTSGRAGIHEQYFGPGTRLTVT.